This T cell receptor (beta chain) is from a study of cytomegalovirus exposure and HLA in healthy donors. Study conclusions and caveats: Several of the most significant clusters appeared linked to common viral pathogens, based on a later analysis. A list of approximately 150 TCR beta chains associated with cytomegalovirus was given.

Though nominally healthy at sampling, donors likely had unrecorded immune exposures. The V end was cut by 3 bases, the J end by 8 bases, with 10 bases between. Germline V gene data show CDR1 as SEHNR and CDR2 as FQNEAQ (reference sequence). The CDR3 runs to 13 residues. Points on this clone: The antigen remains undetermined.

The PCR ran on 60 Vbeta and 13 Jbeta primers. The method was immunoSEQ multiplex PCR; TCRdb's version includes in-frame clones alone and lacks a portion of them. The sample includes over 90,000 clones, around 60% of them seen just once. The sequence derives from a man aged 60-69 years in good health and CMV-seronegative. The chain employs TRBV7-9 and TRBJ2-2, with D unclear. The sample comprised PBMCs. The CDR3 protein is CASSFNQAGELFF. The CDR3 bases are TGTGCCAGCAGCTTTAATCAGGCGGGGGAGCTGTTTTTT.